This T cell receptor (beta chain) was obtained from a study of beta chain features in type 1 diabetes (dated by TCRdb to the late 2010s). Context from the whole study: No differences in mean age, gender distribution, total cell number or subset yield were found between patients and healthy donors. Across all samples, fewer than 110,000,000 sorted cells were examined, and cell number per subset correlated strongly with RNA yield. The study compared TCRB repertoires of sorted circulating CD4+ T cell subsets between recently diagnosed type 1 diabetes patients and matched healthy donors. Regulatory and stem cell-like memory subsets were isolated from only 8 patients and roughly 8 healthy donors, whereas naive and central memory subsets came from all 28 donors. Results the study describes overall, beyond this receptor: Naive, central memory and regulatory TCRB repertoires appeared to be more similar among patients than among healthy donors. Fewer insertions and more nucleotide deletions at VDJ recombination sites were observed in patients with type 1 diabetes, implying thymic rearrangement abnormalities. HLA sub-analyses involved small numbers of individuals, so any influence of HLA type on TCRB rearrangement remained unresolved. Shorter templates might be favored by PCR, yet because patient and control samples were amplified and corrected together, any such skew would affect both groups equally. A moderate but significant shortening of TCRB CDR3 length was observed in type 1 diabetes patients in all four CD4+ subsets. Because cDNA rather than genomic DNA was sequenced, highly expressing activated cells could have been over-represented, although no difference in activation and CD3 levels was found between groups.

Turning to this clone: This clone's antigen is unknown. No base qualities exist here, and no much larger clone lies one base off it.

The High Capacity cDNA Reverse Transcription Kit was used to reverse transcribe all of the isolated RNA, meaning that expressed TCRB transcripts were what got sequenced. Deep immunoSEQ sequencing was performed on naive, central memory and regulatory T cell samples, with an average of about 3.6 million total reads per sample. After sorted cells were lysed in RLT buffer, RNA was extracted with DNase-treated RNeasy Micro or Mini kits, with the choice depending on cell number. To prevent cross-contamination, each cell subset was processed individually, whereas patient and healthy donor samples were processed jointly. The immunoSEQ multiplex PCR was used to amplify TCRB sequences from cDNA, yielding 87-bp fragments that span the CDR3 region. Sequencing of the amplicons was done on the Illumina HiSeq platform. Per the original workflow: Synthetic template baselines were used to correct PCR bias computationally, reads within Hamming distance 2 were collapsed, and singletons that could not be merged were discarded. Reads were aligned to IMGT to assign V, D and J genes, CDR3 length, and insertions or deletions at six rearrangement sites. Within each subset, clonotype counts were normalized to the number of sorted cells before true diversity and Gini coefficients were calculated with the tcR R package. The overlap coefficient, calculated on TCRB nucleotide sequences, was used to measure repertoire sharing. Out-of-frame TCRB sequences from naive cells were analyzed to stand in for the pre-selection repertoire. Entries here come from immuneACCESS through TCRdb and include only in-frame sequences with V and J called. Some clones fail to appear in such tables; in the studies checked, an unresolved V gene covers under half of the shortfall, and the cause of the remainder is unknown. That table supplies the V and J calls and clone size; D and trimming were determined from the DNA. The sample table contains 140,000 or so clones; only one count was recorded for about 10% of them. In total, the top ten clones hold about 1.3% of the sample.

As encoded in the germline V gene, CDR1 is SGHTA while CDR2 is FQGNSA. Spanning cysteine to phenylalanine, the CDR3 consists of 16 amino acids. Solely the CDR3 DNA is kept, with 48 bases framed from the first base. Trimming removed 1 base from V and 4 bases from J; the gene matches leave 4 bases unexplained. Each donor gave one peripheral blood draw, roughly 110 mL on average, collected into heparinised tubes. Naive, central memory, regulatory and stem cell-like memory CD4+ T cells were sorted on a BD FACSAria II using a panel including CD45RO, CCR7, CD25, CD127, CD95 and CD27. A purity above 95% was achieved for all sorted populations. Right away, PBMCs were isolated by Lymphoprep density gradient centrifugation and were stained directly, with no culture step. To minimize batch effects, samples were stained and sorted in pairs, one healthy donor with one patient per experiment.

The rearrangement combines TRBV7-2 with TRBJ2-2, with TRBD2 identical over 9 junction bases. The sequence derives from a man younger than 35 in good health. The sample consisted of naive CD4+ T cells from blood. The cell subset or site label for this specimen denotes: true naive CD4+ T cells. The bases read TGTGCCAGCAGCTTAGGTAGCGGGGGTGGCACCGGGGAGCTGTTTTTT. It encodes CASSLGSGGGTGELFF.